The 11 T cell receptor beta chains in this list originate from one sample, sequenced in a study of identifying expanded T cells in peripheral blood. Method: immunoSEQ multiplex PCR; TCRdb's copy keeps in-frame clones and lacks some. The sample yields more than 50,000 clones, around four fifths seen once. Sequencing used blood. All receptors come from a person aged 18 to 75 in good health.

This chain uses TRBV7-6 with TRBJ2-2, with D possibly matching TRBD2 (5 bases). Germline V lookup: CDR1 SGHVS, CDR2 FNYEAQ. V gave up 5 bases and J gave up 3 bases, with 16 bases separating them. The CDR3 covers 16 residues. The CDR3 is CASSEEPGGDTGELFF. CDR3 sequence (DNA): TGTGCCAGCAGCGAGGAGCCAGGAGGCGACACCGGGGAGCTGTTTTTT.

This sequence joins TRBV28 and TRBJ1-2; 7 bases agree with TRBD1. The length of the CDR3 is 14 residues. CDR1 MDHEN and CDR2 SYDVKM come from the germline V gene. After removal of 7 bases from V and 4 bases from J, the junction contained 9 bases not matched to a gene. The CDR3 DNA follows: TGTGCCAGCACCCGACAGGGCCTTGCCTATGGCTACACCTTC. Encoded protein: CASTRQGLAYGYTF.

This clone was found a few times. This chain links TRBV4-2 with TRBJ2-2, with a tentative D call TRBD2 (6 bases). Trimming stripped 4 bases from V and 11 bases from J, with 11 bases between. The CDR3 is 12 residues long. Germline V gives CDR1 LGHNA, CDR2 YNFKEQ. The DNA for the CDR3 is TGTGCCAGCAGCCGTCGGAGGGTAGAGCTGTTTTTT. Its protein product is CASSRRRVELFF.

This chain connects TRBV6-5 to TRBJ1-6; 11 bases are shared with TRBD1. V lost 6 bases, J lost 7 bases, and 5 bases stayed unmatched. Germline V gene sequence: CDR1 MNHEY, CDR2 SVGAGI. The CDR3 is made up of 15 amino acids. CDR3 nucleotide sequence: TGTGCCAGCAGAACCGGGACAGGGGGGAATTCACCCCTCCACTTT. Its protein is CASRTGTGGNSPLHF.

This chain links TRBV7-9 with TRBJ2-1, with a weak D call TRBD1 (6 bases). The CDR3 contains 15 residues. V was trimmed by 3 bases and J by 6 bases, leaving 15 bases between them. CDR1 is SEHNR and CDR2 is FQNEAQ in the germline V gene (reference sequence). The CDR3 sequence: CASSLAQGESNEQFF. CDR3 bases: TGTGCCAGCAGCTTGGCACAGGGAGAAAGCAATGAGCAGTTCTTC.

V usage is TRBV6-1 and J usage is TRBJ2-7; D might be TRBD1 (6 bases). Trimming took 4 bases from V and 4 from J, leaving 8 bases between them. This CDR3 contains 12 residues. The germline CDR1 and CDR2 sequences are MNHNS and SASEGT. The CDR3 sequence: CASSAGVYEQYV. The CDR3 region has the DNA TGTGCCAGCAGTGCAGGGGTTTACGAGCAGTACGTC.

The rearrangement joins TRBV5-1 to TRBJ2-5; D ambiguous. The germline V and J ends were trimmed by 0 bases and 2 bases, with 8 bases remaining between them. The CDR3 totals 14 residues. Germline V gene data show CDR1 as SGHRS and CDR2 as YFSETQ. CDR3 residues: CASSLGTLQETQYF. The CDR3 DNA sequence: TGCGCCAGCAGCTTGGGGACGTTACAAGAGACCCAGTACTTC.

This clone is a singleton in its sample. The genes are TRBV7-2 and TRBJ1-6, with 9 bases matching TRBD1. Per the germline V gene, CDR1 is SGHTA and CDR2 is FQGNSA. V was pared by 3 bases and J by 10 bases, with 10 bases of the junction left unmatched. This CDR3 contains 16 residues. CDR3 DNA sequence: TGTGCCAGCAGCTTGGCCCCGGGACAGGGAACATCACCCCTCCACTTT. Translation: CASSLAPGQGTSPLHF.

The chain links TRBV5-1 to TRBJ2-3, with 7 nucleotides matching TRBD1. Germline-derived CDR1 and CDR2 are SGHRS and YFSETQ. CDR3 length equals 17 residues. The V and J ends lost 3 bases and 2 bases, in that order; junction bases with no gene match: 12. CDR3 amino acids: CASSSGTARSNTDTQYF. The CDR3, as DNA: TGCGCCAGCAGCTCCGGGACAGCCCGGTCGAACACAGATACGCAGTATTTT.

The chain recombines TRBV28 with TRBJ2-3; weak D call: TRBD1 (6 bases). This CDR3 is 12 amino acids long. Trimming stripped 9 bases from V and 7 bases from J, with 14 bases between. Germline-derived CDR1 and CDR2 are MDHEN and SYDVKM. The CDR3 DNA reads TGTGCCAGTACCTGGGGGACATATACGCAGTATTTT. Translated: CASTWGTYTQYF.

The chain joins TRBV11-2 to TRBJ1-2; a weak D match, TRBD1 (5 bases). Germline V CDR1 and CDR2: SGHAT, FQNNGV. CDR3 size: 16 residues. V was clipped by 4 bases and J by 3 bases, with 18 bases between them. CDR3 sequence: CASSSRDLGIDYGYTF. CDR3 DNA: TGTGCCAGCAGCTCCCGGGACCTAGGCATCGACTATGGCTACACCTTC. Full variable domain (rest looked up from reference TRBV11-2 and TRBJ1-2): EAGVAQSPRYKIIEKRQSVAFWCNPISGHATLYWYQQILGQGPKLLIQFQNNGVVDDSQLPKDRFSAERLKGVDSTLKIQPAKLEDSAVYLCASSSRDLGIDYGYTFGSGTRLTVV.